These 3 T cell receptor beta chains were all obtained from the same sample, sequenced in a study of OX40 agonist ivuxolimab in advanced cancers. Profiled with immunoSEQ multiplex PCR; TCRdb holds only in-frame clones, not every one. The sample includes about 58,000 clones, roughly 83% of them seen just once. Sequencing used CD4+ or CD8+ T cells sorted from blood, obtained in a trial of the OX40 agonist ivuxolimab. All receptors come from an adult with an advanced solid tumor such as melanoma, head and neck, liver or kidney cancer.

A single count supports this clone. This chain links TRBV10-3 with TRBJ1-2, with TRBD1 matching over 9 bases. The germline gives CDR1 ENHRY, CDR2 SYGVKD. Losses at the gene ends were 7 bases for V and 1 base for J; bases not matched to a gene: 10. The CDR3 is 16 amino acids. This CDR3 reads CAIKETGGSSNYGYTF. The CDR3 DNA follows: TGTGCCATCAAGGAGACAGGGGGGTCCAGTAACTATGGCTACACCTTC.

As regards this clone: Compared with germline, one end of the junction differs, possibly owing to a read error. The chain couples TRBV28 to TRBJ2-7; D is perhaps TRBD2 (7 bases). Germline V gene lookup returns CDR1 MDHEN and CDR2 SYDVKM. The CDR3 loop spans 16 amino acids. CDR3 region: CARSLGGGGYSYEQYF. For the CDR3, the DNA is TGTGCCCGCAGTTTGGGGGGCGGGGGATACTCCTACGAGCAGTACTTC.

This chain connects TRBV19 to TRBJ1-1, with 8 bases aligning to TRBD1. Germline-derived CDR1 and CDR2 are LNHDA and SQIVND (reference sequence). This CDR3 region has 14 residues. The V and J ends lost 5 bases and 3 bases, in that order; junction bases with no gene match: 5. CDR3 in amino acids: CASSSRGLDTEAFF. CDR3 bases: TGTGCCAGTAGTTCCAGGGGGCTGGACACTGAAGCTTTCTTT.